Listed here are 18 T cell receptor beta chains from one sample, sequenced in a study of T cell responses to AZD1222 COVID-19 vaccine. Assay used: immunoSEQ multiplex PCR; TCRdb lists only in-frame clones, some missing. The data contain around 140,000 clones, 93% of them seen just once; the ten biggest clones take up 5.1%. This specimen consisted of peripheral blood, obtained on day 0 of AZD1222 vaccination. Every receptor here comes from an adult in good health.

The chain uses TRBV27 and TRBJ1-5, with D unclear. Germline V gene lookup returns CDR1 MNHEY and CDR2 SMNVEV (reference sequence). This CDR3 is built from 14 residues. Deletions cut 2 bases from V and 7 bases from J, with 12 bases between. The CDR3 loop is CASSLAPHQQPQHF. CDR3 nucleotides: TGTGCCAGCAGTTTAGCACCCCACCAGCAGCCCCAGCATTTT.

The DNA of the CDR3 is TGTGCCAGCATGTCGCAACGCGGGGGCACAGATACGCAGTATTTT. Translated, it gives CASMSQRGGTDTQYF. V is TRBV7-2 and J is TRBJ2-3; perhaps TRBD2 as D (6 bases). Germline CDR1 is SGHTA and CDR2 is FQGNSA. The germline V and J ends were trimmed by 7 bases and 1 base, with 15 bases remaining between them. The CDR3 length is 15 residues.

The chain uses TRBV3-1 (or the pseudogene TRBV3-2) and TRBJ2-1, with D uncertain. Germline CDR1 is LGHDT and CDR2 is YNNKEL (reference sequence). The CDR3 has 15 residues. Trimming took 1 base from V and 3 from J, leaving 10 bases between them. The CDR3 reads CASSQVARVYNEQFF. In DNA, the CDR3 is TGTGCCAGCAGCCAAGTGGCCAGAGTCTACAATGAGCAGTTCTTC.

The chain employs TRBV7-9 and TRBJ1-5; D ambiguous. The CDR3 contains 13 residues. V was pared by 1 base and J by 4 bases, with 5 bases between. CDR1 is SEHNR, CDR2 FQNEAQ, per germline (reference sequence). CDR3: CASSLVGNQPQHF. The CDR3 DNA is TGTGCCAGCAGCTTAGTCGGTAATCAGCCCCAGCATTTT.

The J gene is TRBJ1-5, the V gene TRBV28; D uncertain. The CDR3 is 13 amino acids. CDR1 and CDR2 from the germline V gene are MDHEN and SYDVKM. V lost 8 bases and J 7 bases, leaving 15 bases between the germline ends. The CDR3 nucleotides are TGTGCCAGCGGGAGAGACTCAATCCAGCCCCAGCATTTT. Its translation: CASGRDSIQPQHF. Based on the CDR3 plus reference TRBV28 and TRBJ1-5, the full variable domain is DVKVTQSSRYLVKRTGEKVFLECVQDMDHENMFWYRQDPGLGLRLIYFSYDVKMKEKGDIPEGYSVSREKKERFSLILESASTNQTSMYLCASGRDSIQPQHFGDGTRLSIL.

The genes are TRBV30 and TRBJ2-5; the D gene is possibly TRBD2 (6 bases). Germline CDR1 is GTSNPN and CDR2 is SVGIG (reference sequence). The V and J ends lost 4 bases and 1 base respectively, with 7 bases between them. This CDR3 is built from 12 residues. CDR3 amino acids: CAWTSAQETQYF. The CDR3 DNA sequence: TGTGCCTGGACTAGCGCCCAAGAGACCCAGTACTTC.

This clone has a single count. This chain joins TRBV7-8 and TRBJ1-1; D unresolved. The CDR3 runs to 16 residues. Germline V gives CDR1 SGHVS, CDR2 FQNEAQ. V lost 1 base and J 1 base, leaving 13 bases between the germline ends. The CDR3 sequence: CASSLVERAENTEAFF. The CDR3 nucleotides read TGTGCCAGCAGCTTAGTTGAAAGGGCCGAGAACACTGAAGCTTTCTTT.

This rearrangement joins TRBV19 to TRBJ2-2, with D possibly being TRBD1 (6 bases). The V end was cut by 3 bases, the J end by 5 bases, with 13 bases between. This CDR3 has 15 residues. CDR1 and CDR2 (germline): LNHDA, SQIVND (reference sequence). CDR3 in amino acids: CASSIEQGLTGELFF. The DNA of the CDR3 is TGTGCCAGTAGTATCGAGCAGGGGTTGACCGGGGAGCTGTTTTTT.

The genes are TRBV12-3 or TRBV12-4 and TRBJ2-1, with D maybe TRBD1 (5 bases). Between the trimmed V and J ends, which lost 1 base and 8 bases, there was a span of 6 bases. There are 12 residues in the CDR3. CDR3 DNA: TGTGCCAGCAGTTTAGGGGGCCATGAGCAGTTCTTC. Its protein is CASSLGGHEQFF.

The sample holds one count of this clone. The genes are TRBV28 and TRBJ1-2; D unresolved. The CDR3 is 13 amino acids. Trimming removed 4 bases at V and 2 bases at J, with 8 bases between. CDR1 and CDR2 from the germline V gene are MDHEN and SYDVKM. In nucleotides, the CDR3 is TGTGCCAGCAGTTCCCTCCCGAACTATGGCTACACCTTC. Translated: CASSSLPNYGYTF.

The genes are TRBV28 and TRBJ1-2, with TRBD1 identical over 8 bases. The CDR3 sequence is 17 residues long. Trimming took 2 bases from V and 4 from J; bases not matched to a gene: 12. Per germline, CDR1 MDHEN and CDR2 SYDVKM. DNA of the CDR3: TGTGCCAGCAGTTTAAATGTCGGGTCAGGGGGCTTCTATGGCTACACCTTC. As protein: CASSLNVGSGGFYGYTF.

The V call is TRBV19, the J call TRBJ1-2; D possibly corresponds to TRBD1 (6 bases). The V gene's germline CDR1 is LNHDA and CDR2 SQIVND (reference sequence). Trimming removed 5 bases at V and 4 bases at J, with 8 bases between. The CDR3 loop spans 12 amino acids. CDR3 in DNA: TGTGCCAGTAGTGAGGACAGCTATGGCTACACCTTC. Translating gives CASSEDSYGYTF. Together with reference TRBV19 and TRBJ1-2, the CDR3 gives the full variable domain: DGGITQSPKYLFRKEGQNVTLSCEQNLNHDAMYWYRQDPGQGLRLIYYSQIVNDFQKGDIAEGYSVSREKKESFPLTVTSAQKNPTAFYLCASSEDSYGYTFGSGTRLTVV.

V and J are TRBV19 and TRBJ1-5, with 10 bases that match TRBD1. The CDR3 length is 16 residues. The ends lost 5 bases at V and 2 bases at J; junction bases unmatched: 6. Germline loops: CDR1 LNHDA, CDR2 SQIVND (reference sequence). The CDR3 bases are TGTGCCAGTAGTCCCCGGGACAGGGGAGGCAATCAGCCCCAGCATTTT. Amino acids: CASSPRDRGGNQPQHF.

This clone was recorded only once. The V gene is TRBV19, the J gene TRBJ1-2; 8 bases match TRBD1. CDR3 length: 13 amino acids. Germline lookup yields CDR1 LNHDA and CDR2 SQIVND (reference sequence). Germline trimming cut 6 bases from V and 5 bases from J; bases unmatched to any gene: 5. As DNA, the CDR3 is TGTGCCAGTAGGGACAGGGAAGGGTATGGCTACACCTTC. Translating it yields CASRDREGYGYTF.

The chain has TRBV9 and TRBJ2-7; TRBD2 matches 14 bases. V shed 4 bases and J 7 bases; nucleotides not matched to a gene: 13. Germline assignment: CDR1 SGDLS and CDR2 YYNGEE. The CDR3 totals 17 residues. CDR3 sequence reads: CASSWGLAGESSEEQYF. In DNA, the CDR3 is TGTGCCAGCAGCTGGGGACTAGCGGGAGAGTCATCCGAGGAGCAGTACTTC.

This clone was recorded once. The gene calls are TRBV15 and TRBJ1-2; D uncertain. Germline CDR1 and CDR2: LNHNV and YYDKDF (reference sequence). The CDR3 consists of 13 residues. Trimming took 0 bases from V and 3 from J, leaving 5 bases between them. The CDR3 reads CATSRDRYYGYTF. The CDR3 DNA follows: TGTGCCACCAGCAGAGATCGCTACTATGGCTACACCTTC.

The chain employs TRBV5-1 and TRBJ1-1; 12 bases line up with TRBD1. With 3 bases clipped from V and 6 bases from J, the junction kept 15 bases outside the gene matches. CDR3 length: 18 amino acids. Germline assignment: CDR1 SGHRS and CDR2 YFSETQ. In nucleotides, the CDR3 is TGCGCCAGCAGCTGGTTTACCGAACCGGGACAGGGGGCAGCTGAAGCTTTCTTT. Translation gives CASSWFTEPGQGAAEAFF.

The CDR3 is CASTGLAGEDEQYF. Here the CDR3 DNA reads TGTGCCAGCACTGGACTAGCGGGAGAGGACGAGCAGTACTTC. J is TRBJ2-7 and V is TRBV2; 13 bases are shared with TRBD2. The CDR3 consists of 14 residues. The V gene end was trimmed by 7 bases and the J gene end by 5 bases; junction bases not matched to a gene: 5. Germline loops: CDR1 SNHLY, CDR2 FYNNEI. Based on the CDR3 plus reference TRBV2 and TRBJ2-7, the full variable domain is EPEVTQTPSHQVTQMGQEVILRCVPISNHLYFYWYRQILGQKVEFLVSFYNNEISEKSEIFDDQFSVERPDGSNFTLKIRSTKLEDSAMYFCASTGLAGEDEQYFGPGTRLTVT.